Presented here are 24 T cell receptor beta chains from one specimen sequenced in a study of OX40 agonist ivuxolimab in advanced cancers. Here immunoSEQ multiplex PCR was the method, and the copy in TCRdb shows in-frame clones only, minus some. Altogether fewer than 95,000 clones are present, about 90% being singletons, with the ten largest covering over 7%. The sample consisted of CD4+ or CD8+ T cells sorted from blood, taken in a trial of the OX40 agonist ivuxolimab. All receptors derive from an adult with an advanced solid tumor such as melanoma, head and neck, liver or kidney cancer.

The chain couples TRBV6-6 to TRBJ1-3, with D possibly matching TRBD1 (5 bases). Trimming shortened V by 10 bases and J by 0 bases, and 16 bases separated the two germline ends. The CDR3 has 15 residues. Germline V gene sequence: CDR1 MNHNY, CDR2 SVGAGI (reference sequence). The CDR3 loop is CATMEPGRSGNTIYF. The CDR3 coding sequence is TGTGCCACTATGGAACCAGGGCGCTCTGGAAACACCATATATTTT.

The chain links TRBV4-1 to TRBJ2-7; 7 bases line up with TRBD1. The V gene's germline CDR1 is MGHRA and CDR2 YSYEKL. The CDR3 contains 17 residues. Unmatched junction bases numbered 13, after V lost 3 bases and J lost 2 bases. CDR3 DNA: TGCGCCAGCAGCCACATCAGCCCTCCGGGACAGCCCTACGAGCAGTACTTC. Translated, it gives CASSHISPPGQPYEQYF.

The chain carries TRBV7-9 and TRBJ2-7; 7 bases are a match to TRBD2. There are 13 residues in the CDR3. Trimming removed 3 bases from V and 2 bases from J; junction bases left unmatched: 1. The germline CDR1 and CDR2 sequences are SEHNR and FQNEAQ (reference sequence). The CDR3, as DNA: TGTGCCAGCAGCTTCGGGGGGACCTACGAGCAGTACTTC. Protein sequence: CASSFGGTYEQYF.

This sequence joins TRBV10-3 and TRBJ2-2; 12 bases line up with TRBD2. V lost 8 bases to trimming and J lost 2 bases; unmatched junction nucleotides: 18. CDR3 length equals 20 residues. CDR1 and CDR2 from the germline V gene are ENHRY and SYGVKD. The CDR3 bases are TGTGCCATCCGGGACAGGCGACTACTAGCGGGAGGCGAAAACACCGGGGAGCTGTTTTTT. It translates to CAIRDRRLLAGGENTGELFF.

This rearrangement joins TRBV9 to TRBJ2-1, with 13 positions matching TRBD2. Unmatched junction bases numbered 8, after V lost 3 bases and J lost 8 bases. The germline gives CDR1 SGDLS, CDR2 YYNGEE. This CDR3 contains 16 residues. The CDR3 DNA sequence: TGTGCCAGCAGCGCGATGACTAGCGGGAGGAGGGATGAGCAGTTCTTC. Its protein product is CASSAMTSGRRDEQFF.

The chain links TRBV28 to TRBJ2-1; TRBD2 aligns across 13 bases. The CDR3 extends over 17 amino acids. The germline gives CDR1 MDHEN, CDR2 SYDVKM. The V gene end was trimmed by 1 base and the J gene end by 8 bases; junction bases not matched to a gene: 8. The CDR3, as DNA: TGTGCCAGCAGTTTATCCCGGACTAGCGGGAGTATCGATGAGCAGTTCTTC. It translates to CASSLSRTSGSIDEQFF.

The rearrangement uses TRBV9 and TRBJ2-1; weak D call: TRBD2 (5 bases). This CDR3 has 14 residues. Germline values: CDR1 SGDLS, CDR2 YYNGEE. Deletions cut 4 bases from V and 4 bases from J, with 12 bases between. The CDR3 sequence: CASSSPGGYNEQFF. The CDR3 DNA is TGTGCCAGCAGCTCCCCGGGCGGGTACAATGAGCAGTTCTTC.

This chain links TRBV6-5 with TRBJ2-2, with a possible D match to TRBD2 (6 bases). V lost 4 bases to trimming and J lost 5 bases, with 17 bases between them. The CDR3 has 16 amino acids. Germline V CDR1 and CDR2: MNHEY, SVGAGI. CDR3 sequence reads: CASSWVGGRGTGELFF. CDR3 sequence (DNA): TGTGCCAGCAGTTGGGTGGGAGGCCGGGGAACCGGGGAGCTGTTTTTT.

CDR3 coding DNA: TGTGCCAGCAGTTTACCCCCCGGACAGACAGATACGCAGTATTTT. Amino acid sequence: CASSLPPGQTDTQYF. This chain joins TRBV27 and TRBJ2-3, with TRBD1 as a possible D gene (6 bases). Germline CDR1 reads MNHEY; CDR2 reads SMNVEV (reference sequence). The CDR3 is 15 amino acids. The germline V and J ends were trimmed by 2 bases and 3 bases, with 12 bases remaining between them.

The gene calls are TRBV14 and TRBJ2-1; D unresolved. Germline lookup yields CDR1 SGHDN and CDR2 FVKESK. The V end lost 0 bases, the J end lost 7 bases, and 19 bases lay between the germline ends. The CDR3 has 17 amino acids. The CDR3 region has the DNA TGTGCCAGCAGCCAAGACTGGGGTCCGCGACATGGGAATGAGCAGTTCTTC. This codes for CASSQDWGPRHGNEQFF.

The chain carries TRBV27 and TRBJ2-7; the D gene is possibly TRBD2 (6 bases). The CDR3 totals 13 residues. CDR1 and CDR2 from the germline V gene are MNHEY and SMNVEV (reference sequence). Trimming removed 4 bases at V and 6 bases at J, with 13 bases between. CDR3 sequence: CASSYGGAIEQYF. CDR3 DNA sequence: TGTGCCAGCAGTTACGGGGGTGCCATCGAGCAGTACTTC.

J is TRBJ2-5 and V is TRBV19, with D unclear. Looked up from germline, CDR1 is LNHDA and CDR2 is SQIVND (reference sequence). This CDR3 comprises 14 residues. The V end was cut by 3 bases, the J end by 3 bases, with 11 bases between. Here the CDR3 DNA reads TGTGCCAGTAGTATCAGGACCAACGAAGAGACCCAGTACTTC. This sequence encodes CASSIRTNEETQYF.

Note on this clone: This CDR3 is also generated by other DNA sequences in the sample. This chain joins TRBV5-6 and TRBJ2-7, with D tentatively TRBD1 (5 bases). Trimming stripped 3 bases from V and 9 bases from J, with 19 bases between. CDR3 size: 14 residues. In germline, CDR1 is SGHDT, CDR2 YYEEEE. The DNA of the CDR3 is TGTGCCAGCAGCTCCGTAGACAGCCCCCAGAGGCAGTACTTC. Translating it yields CASSSVDSPQRQYF.

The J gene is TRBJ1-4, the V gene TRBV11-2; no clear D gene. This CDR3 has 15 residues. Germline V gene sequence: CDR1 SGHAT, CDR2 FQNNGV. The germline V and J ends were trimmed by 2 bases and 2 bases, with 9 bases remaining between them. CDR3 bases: TGTGCCAGCAGCTTACTGTACACCACTAATGAAAAACTGTTTTTT. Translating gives CASSLLYTTNEKLFF.

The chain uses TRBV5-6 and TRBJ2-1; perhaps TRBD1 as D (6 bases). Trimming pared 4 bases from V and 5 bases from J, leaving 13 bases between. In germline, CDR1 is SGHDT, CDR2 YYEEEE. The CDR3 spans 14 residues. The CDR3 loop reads CASSRAGTNNEQFF. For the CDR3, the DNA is TGTGCCAGCAGCCGAGCCGGGACAAACAATGAGCAGTTCTTC.

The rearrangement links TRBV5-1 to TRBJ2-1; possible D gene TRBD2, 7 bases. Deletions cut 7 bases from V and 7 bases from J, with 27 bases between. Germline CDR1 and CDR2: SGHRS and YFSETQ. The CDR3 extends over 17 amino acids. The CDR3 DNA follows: TGCGCCAGCCACTCGAGGGGGGTAGCGGGCGAAAAGAATGAGCAGTTCTTC. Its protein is CASHSRGVAGEKNEQFF. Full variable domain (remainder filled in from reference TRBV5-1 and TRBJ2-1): KAGVTQTPRYLIKTRGQQVTLSCSPISGHRSVSWYQQTPGQGLQFLFEYFSETQRNKGNFPGRFSGRQFSNSRSEMNVSTLELGDSALYLCASHSRGVAGEKNEQFFGPGTRLTVL.

CDR3 loop: CASSANVGTGSYEQYF. DNA for the CDR3: TGTGCCAGCAGCGCAAACGTCGGGACAGGGTCTTACGAGCAGTACTTC. The chain is built from TRBV7-6 and TRBJ2-7; 9 positions agree with TRBD1. The germline V gene encodes CDR1 SGHVS and CDR2 FNYEAQ. V gave up 5 bases and J gave up 4 bases; unmatched junction bases: 12. The CDR3 loop spans 16 amino acids.

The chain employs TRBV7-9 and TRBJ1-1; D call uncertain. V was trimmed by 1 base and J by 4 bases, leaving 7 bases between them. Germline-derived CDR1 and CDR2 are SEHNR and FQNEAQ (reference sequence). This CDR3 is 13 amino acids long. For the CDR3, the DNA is TGTGCCAGCAGCTTAGGGACGAGCACTGAAGCTTTCTTT. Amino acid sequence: CASSLGTSTEAFF.

The CDR3 nucleotides are TGTGCCAGCAGCACCCCCGGGTCACCCAATGAGGAACTGTTTTTT. This codes for CASSTPGSPNEELFF. The V gene is TRBV9, the J gene TRBJ1-4; D is unresolved. With 4 bases removed from V and 12 bases from J, the gap between germline ends came to 22 bases. CDR1 is SGDLS, CDR2 YYNGEE, per germline. CDR3 size: 15 residues.

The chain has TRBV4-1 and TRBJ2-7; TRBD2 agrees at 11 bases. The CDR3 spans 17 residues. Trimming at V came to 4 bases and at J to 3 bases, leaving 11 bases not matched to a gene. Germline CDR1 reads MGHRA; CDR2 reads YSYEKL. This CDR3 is CASSLGGRLAGNYEQYF. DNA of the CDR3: TGCGCCAGCAGCCTGGGAGGGCGACTAGCGGGAAACTACGAGCAGTACTTC.

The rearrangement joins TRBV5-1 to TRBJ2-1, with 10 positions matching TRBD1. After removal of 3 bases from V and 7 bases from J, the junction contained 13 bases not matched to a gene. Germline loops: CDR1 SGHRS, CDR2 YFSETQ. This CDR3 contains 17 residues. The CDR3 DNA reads TGCGCCAGCAGCTCGAGACAGGGGGCAACGGGTGAAAATGAGCAGTTCTTC. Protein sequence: CASSSRQGATGENEQFF.

The CDR3 DNA sequence: TGTGCCAGCAGCCCCGACGGAAACTATGGCTACACCTTC. It codes for CASSPDGNYGYTF. The rearrangement links TRBV7-6 to TRBJ1-2; the D is unclear. This CDR3 spans 13 amino acids. Trimming removed 5 bases at V and 2 bases at J, with 9 bases between. From germline, CDR1 is SGHVS and CDR2 FNYEAQ.

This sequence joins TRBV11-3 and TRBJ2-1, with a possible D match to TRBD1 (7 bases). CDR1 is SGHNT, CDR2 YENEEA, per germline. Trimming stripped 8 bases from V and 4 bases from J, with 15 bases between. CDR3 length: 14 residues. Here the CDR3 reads CASQGGLGYNEQFF. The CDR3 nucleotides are TGTGCCAGCCAGGGGGGCCTTGGGTACAATGAGCAGTTCTTC.

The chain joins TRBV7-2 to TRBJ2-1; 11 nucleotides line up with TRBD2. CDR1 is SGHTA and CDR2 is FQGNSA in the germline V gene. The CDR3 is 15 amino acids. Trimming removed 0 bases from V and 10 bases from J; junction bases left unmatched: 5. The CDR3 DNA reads TGTGCCAGCAGCTTAGCACTAGCGGGAGCGTGGGAGCAGTTCTTC. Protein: CASSLALAGAWEQFF.